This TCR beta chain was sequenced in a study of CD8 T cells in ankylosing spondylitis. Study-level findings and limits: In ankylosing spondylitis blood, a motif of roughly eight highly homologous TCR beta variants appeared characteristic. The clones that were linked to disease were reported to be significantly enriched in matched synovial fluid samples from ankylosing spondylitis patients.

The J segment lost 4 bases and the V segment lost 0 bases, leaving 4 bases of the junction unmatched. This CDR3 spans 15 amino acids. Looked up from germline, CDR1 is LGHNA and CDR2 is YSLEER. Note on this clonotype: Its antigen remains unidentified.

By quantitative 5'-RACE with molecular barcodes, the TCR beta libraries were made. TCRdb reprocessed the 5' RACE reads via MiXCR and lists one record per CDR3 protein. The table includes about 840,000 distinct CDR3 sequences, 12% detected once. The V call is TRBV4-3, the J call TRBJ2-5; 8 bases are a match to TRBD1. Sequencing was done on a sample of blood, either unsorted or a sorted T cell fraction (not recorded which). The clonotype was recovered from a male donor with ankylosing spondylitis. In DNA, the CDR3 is TGCGCCAGCAGCCAAGATCCCGACAGGGGAGAGACCCAGTACTTC. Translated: CASSQDPDRGETQYF.